The present TCR beta chain was sequenced within a study of T cells in Graves' hyperthyroidism and ophthalmopathy. This clonotype was counted ten times or more. This sample holds PBMCs from less than 11 ml fresh peripheral blood. J was trimmed by 5 bases and V by 7 bases; bases with no gene match: 7. The CDR3 consists of 13 residues. The germline CDR1 and CDR2 sequences are MNHEY and SMNVEV (reference sequence). TCR beta CDR3 sequences were amplified from RNA transcripts. HTBI primers drove first-round RT-PCR of the TCR CDR3. TCRdb recomputed calls from the multiplex PCR reads with MiXCR, one row per CDR3 protein. The sample yields about 350,000 distinct CDR3 sequences, 15% to 20% seen once.

The clonotype comes from a woman in her thirties or forties with Graves' ophthalmopathy. The sequenced material came from blood. The V gene is TRBV27, the J gene TRBJ1-2; TRBD1 agrees at 7 bases. The CDR3 sequence: CASKPGTAYGYTF. The CDR3 nucleotides are TGTGCCAGCAAGCCCGGGACAGCTTATGGCTACACCTTC.